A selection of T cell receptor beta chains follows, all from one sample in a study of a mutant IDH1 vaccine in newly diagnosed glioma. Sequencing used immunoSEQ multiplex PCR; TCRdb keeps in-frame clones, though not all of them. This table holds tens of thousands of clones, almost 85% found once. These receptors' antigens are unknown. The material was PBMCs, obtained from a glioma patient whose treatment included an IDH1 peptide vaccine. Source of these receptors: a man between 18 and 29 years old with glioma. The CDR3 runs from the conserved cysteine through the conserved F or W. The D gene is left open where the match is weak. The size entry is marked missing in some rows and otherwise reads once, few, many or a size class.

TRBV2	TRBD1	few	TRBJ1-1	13	CASVRGRNTEAFF	TGTGCCAGCGTTAGGGGGCGGAACACTGAAGCTTTCTTT
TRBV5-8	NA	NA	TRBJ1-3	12	CASRVSGNTIYF	TGTGCCAGCAGGGTCTCTGGAAACACCATATATTTT
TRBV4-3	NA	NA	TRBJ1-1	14	CASSVTRGNTEAFF	TGCGCCAGCAGCGTAACCAGGGGGAACACTGAAGCTTTCTTT
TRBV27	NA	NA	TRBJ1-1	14	CASSAFLGQFEAFF	TGTGCCAGCAGTGCCTTCCTCGGACAGTTTGAAGCTTTCTTT
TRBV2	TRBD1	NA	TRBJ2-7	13	CASTTGSSYEQYF	TGTGCCAGTACGACAGGGTCTAGCTACGAGCAGTACTTC
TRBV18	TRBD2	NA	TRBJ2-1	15	CASSPGLGGGSEQFF	TGTGCCAGCTCACCTGGACTAGGTGGGGGAAGTGAGCAGTTCTTC
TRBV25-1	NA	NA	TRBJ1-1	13	CASSESHNKGPFF	TGTGCCAGCAGTGAATCCCACAACAAAGGGCCTTTCTTT
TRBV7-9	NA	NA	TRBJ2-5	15	CASSLRDMGSETQYF	TGTGCCAGCAGCTTACGTGACATGGGCTCCGAGACCCAGTACTTC
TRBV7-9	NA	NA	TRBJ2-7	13	CASSQRGYYEQYF	TGTGCCAGCAGCCAGAGGGGGTATTACGAGCAGTACTTC
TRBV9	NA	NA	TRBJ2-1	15	CASSVQSSIRNEQFF	TGTGCCAGCAGCGTCCAATCTTCTATCCGCAATGAGCAGTTCTTC
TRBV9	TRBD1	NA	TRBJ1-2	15	CASSPRDRAWSGYTF	TGTGCCAGCAGCCCCCGGGACAGGGCATGGAGCGGCTACACCTTC
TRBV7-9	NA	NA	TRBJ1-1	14	CASSPGTSLTEAFF	TGTGCCAGCAGCCCCGGGACGTCTTTGACTGAAGCTTTCTTT
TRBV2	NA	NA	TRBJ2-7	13	CASSEQVSYEQYF	TGTGCCAGCAGTGAGCAGGTCTCCTACGAGCAGTACTTC
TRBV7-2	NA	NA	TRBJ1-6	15	CASSSPSGHNSPLHF	TGTGCCAGCAGCTCCCCTAGTGGGCATAATTCACCCCTCCACTTT
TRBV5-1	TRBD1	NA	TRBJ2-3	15	CASSPQGKSTDTQYF	TGCGCCAGCAGCCCACAGGGGAAGAGCACAGATACGCAGTATTTT
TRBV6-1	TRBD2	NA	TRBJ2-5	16	CASSGDLWRGGETQYF	TGTGCCAGCAGTGGGGACCTGTGGCGGGGGGGAGAGACCCAGTACTTC
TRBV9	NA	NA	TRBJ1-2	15	CASSVGWDGKGGYTF	TGTGCCAGCAGCGTAGGATGGGACGGGAAAGGTGGCTACACCTTC
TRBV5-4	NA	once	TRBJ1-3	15	CASSLGTTSGNTIYF	TGTGCCAGCAGCTTAGGTACAACCTCTGGAAACACCATATATTTT
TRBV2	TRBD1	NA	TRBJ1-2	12	CASSATGDGYTF	TGTGCCAGCAGTGCAACAGGGGATGGCTACACCTTC
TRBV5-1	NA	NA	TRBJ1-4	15	CASSYTLGSNEKLFF	TGCGCCAGCAGTTACACTCTGGGGAGTAATGAAAAACTGTTTTTT